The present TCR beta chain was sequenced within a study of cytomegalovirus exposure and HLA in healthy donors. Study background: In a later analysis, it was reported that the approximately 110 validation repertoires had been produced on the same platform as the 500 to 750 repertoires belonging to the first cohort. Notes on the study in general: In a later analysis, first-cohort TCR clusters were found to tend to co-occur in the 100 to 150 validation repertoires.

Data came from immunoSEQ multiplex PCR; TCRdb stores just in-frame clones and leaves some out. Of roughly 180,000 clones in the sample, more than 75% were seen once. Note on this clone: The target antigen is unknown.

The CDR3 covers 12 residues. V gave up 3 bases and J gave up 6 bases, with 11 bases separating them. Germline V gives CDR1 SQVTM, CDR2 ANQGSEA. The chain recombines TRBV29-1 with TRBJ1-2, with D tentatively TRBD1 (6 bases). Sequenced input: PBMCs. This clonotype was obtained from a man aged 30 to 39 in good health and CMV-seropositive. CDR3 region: CSVERDNDGYTF. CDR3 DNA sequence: TGCAGCGTTGAGAGGGACAATGATGGCTACACCTTC.